Below are 9 T cell receptor beta chains sequenced from a single sample in a study of cytomegalovirus exposure and HLA in healthy donors. The PCR was carried out with 60 Vbeta primers and 13 Jbeta primers. Libraries were prepared by immunoSEQ multiplex PCR; TCRdb keeps only in-frame clonotypes and omits some of them. The sample records 180,000 or so clones, over 75% being singletons. The sample was PBMCs. The receptors here all came from a woman between 25 and 40 years old in good health and CMV-seronegative.

The rearrangement links TRBV9 to TRBJ2-5; a possible D gene is TRBD2 (5 bases). The CDR3 spans 15 residues. V lost 0 bases to trimming and J lost 1 base, with 10 bases between them. Germline V CDR1 and CDR2: SGDLS, YYNGEE. CDR3 bases: TGTGCCAGCAGCGTAGGCCCTGCGGGCCAAGAGACCCAGTACTTC. Protein product: CASSVGPAGQETQYF.

The rearrangement uses TRBV7-9 and TRBJ2-1; D might be TRBD2 (6 bases). The CDR3 consists of 12 residues. Per the germline V gene, CDR1 is SEHNR and CDR2 is FQNEAQ (reference sequence). Trimming stripped 5 bases from V and 11 bases from J, with 13 bases between. CDR3 region: CASSPGTPQQFF. The CDR3 DNA follows: TGTGCCAGCAGCCCCGGGACTCCTCAGCAGTTCTTC.

This clone came up a few times. V and J are TRBV27 and TRBJ1-1; the D gene is possibly TRBD1 (6 bases). This CDR3 is 15 amino acids long. V was cut by 5 bases and J by 1 base, with 14 bases left in between. Germline CDR1 reads MNHEY; CDR2 reads SMNVEV (reference sequence). CDR3: CASSPRGQGNTEAFF. Here the CDR3 DNA reads TGTGCCAGCAGTCCCCGGGGACAAGGGAACACTGAAGCTTTCTTT.

The table lists this clone with a count of one. The chain links TRBV5-1 to TRBJ2-1; 7 bases are a match to TRBD1. Germline V gene lookup returns CDR1 SGHRS and CDR2 YFSETQ. Trimming took 1 base from V and 3 from J; bases not matched to a gene: 4. There are 15 residues in the CDR3. Here the CDR3 reads CASSLRGPGYNEQFF. The CDR3 coding sequence is TGCGCCAGCAGCTTGAGGGGGCCCGGCTACAATGAGCAGTTCTTC.

The rearrangement links TRBV7-2 to TRBJ2-5, with 14 bases that match TRBD2. J was trimmed by 0 bases and V by 6 bases; bases with no gene match: 9. The CDR3 covers 18 residues. Germline loops: CDR1 SGHTA, CDR2 FQGNSA. The CDR3 loop reads CASRPGLAGVLYQETQYF. CDR3 DNA sequence: TGTGCCAGCAGGCCGGGACTAGCGGGGGTTTTGTACCAAGAGACCCAGTACTTC.

J is TRBJ2-3 and V is TRBV5-1, with a possible D match to TRBD1 (5 bases). Germline V gene sequence: CDR1 SGHRS, CDR2 YFSETQ. Trimming took 1 base from V and 3 from J, leaving 12 bases between them. The CDR3 loop spans 15 amino acids. The CDR3 protein is CASSLRRVGTDTQYF. As DNA, the CDR3 is TGCGCCAGCAGCTTGCGCAGGGTAGGGACAGATACGCAGTATTTT.

The chain uses TRBV9 and TRBJ1-1; maybe TRBD1 (5 bases). The CDR3 contains 15 residues. The V gene's germline CDR1 is SGDLS and CDR2 YYNGEE. The V end lost 4 bases, the J end lost 5 bases, and 18 bases lay between the germline ends. As DNA, the CDR3 is TGTGCCAGCAGCTCAACCCAGGGCGTGTTAACTGAAGCTTTCTTT. It specifies CASSSTQGVLTEAFF.

The chain carries TRBV6-7 and TRBJ1-3, with D hard to call. TRBV6-7 is sorted into the ORF group, with uncertain function. V was shortened by 0 bases and J by 2 bases, with 17 bases between the two germline ends. The CDR3 spans 18 residues. The CDR3 DNA follows: TGTGCCAGCAGTTACTCGAAGCATAGTGTCGCACCTGGAAACACCATATATTTT. Protein product: CASSYSKHSVAPGNTIYF.

V gene TRBV9 combines with J gene TRBJ2-1; TRBD2 matches at 7 bases. Germline V gives CDR1 SGDLS, CDR2 YYNGEE. Trimming removed 3 bases from V and 3 bases from J; junction bases left unmatched: 9. The CDR3 is 16 amino acids. The CDR3 is CASSAPGAGDYNEQFF. In DNA, the CDR3 is TGTGCCAGCAGCGCCCCCGGGGCGGGGGACTACAATGAGCAGTTCTTC.